The present T cell receptor beta chain was sequenced within a study of response to subunit inactivated influenza vaccine. Findings of the study overall: Seasonal influenza vaccination, on each occasion, was suggested by the authors to recruit few new T cells.

As for this clonotype: Its antigen is unidentified.

TCRdb passed the RT-PCR reads through MiXCR, listing each CDR3 protein once. This repertoire shows around 530,000 distinct CDR3 sequences, 10% to 15% found once; its top ten account for roughly a tenth. V lost 4 bases and J lost 9; bases outside the gene matches: 3. CDR1 is SGHTA and CDR2 is FQGNSA in the germline V gene. This CDR3 spans 14 amino acids. The sequence came from a man aged 50-60 years who received an inactivated influenza vaccine. This sequence joins TRBV7-2 and TRBJ1-6; 10 bases align to TRBD1. Specimen: PBMCs from blood, collected on the day of vaccination. CDR3 loop: CASSSDRGGSPLHF. The DNA of the CDR3 is TGTGCCAGCAGCTCGGACAGGGGGGGTTCACCCCTCCACTTT.